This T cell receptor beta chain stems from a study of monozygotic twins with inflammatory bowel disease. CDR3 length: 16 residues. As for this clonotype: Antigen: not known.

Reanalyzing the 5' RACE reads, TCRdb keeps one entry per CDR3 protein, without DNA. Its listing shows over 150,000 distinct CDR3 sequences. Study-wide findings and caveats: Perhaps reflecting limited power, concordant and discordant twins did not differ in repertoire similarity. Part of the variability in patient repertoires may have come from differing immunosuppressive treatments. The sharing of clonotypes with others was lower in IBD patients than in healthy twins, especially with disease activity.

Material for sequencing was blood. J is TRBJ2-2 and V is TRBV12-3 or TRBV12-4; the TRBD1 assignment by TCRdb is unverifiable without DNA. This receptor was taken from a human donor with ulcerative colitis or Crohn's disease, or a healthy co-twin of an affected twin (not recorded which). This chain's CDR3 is CASSYWGISNTGELFF.